This T cell receptor (beta chain) derives from a study of control samples from healthy donors and cancer patients. Clones were sequenced by immunoSEQ multiplex PCR, and TCRdb holds only the in-frame ones, with some missing. The sample has about 150,000 clones; approximately 94% are singletons. The CDR3 is made up of 12 amino acids. V dropped 0 bases and J dropped 2 bases, with 1 base sitting between them. CDR1 and CDR2 from the germline V gene are WNHNN and SYGVQD (reference sequence). The sequenced sample was blood. The chain links TRBV10-1 to TRBJ1-1, with D unclear. This receptor was taken from a woman between 40 and 50 years old in good health. CDR3 in amino acids: CASSESNTEAFF. Written as DNA, the CDR3 is TGCGCCAGCAGTGAGTCTAACACTGAAGCTTTCTTT.